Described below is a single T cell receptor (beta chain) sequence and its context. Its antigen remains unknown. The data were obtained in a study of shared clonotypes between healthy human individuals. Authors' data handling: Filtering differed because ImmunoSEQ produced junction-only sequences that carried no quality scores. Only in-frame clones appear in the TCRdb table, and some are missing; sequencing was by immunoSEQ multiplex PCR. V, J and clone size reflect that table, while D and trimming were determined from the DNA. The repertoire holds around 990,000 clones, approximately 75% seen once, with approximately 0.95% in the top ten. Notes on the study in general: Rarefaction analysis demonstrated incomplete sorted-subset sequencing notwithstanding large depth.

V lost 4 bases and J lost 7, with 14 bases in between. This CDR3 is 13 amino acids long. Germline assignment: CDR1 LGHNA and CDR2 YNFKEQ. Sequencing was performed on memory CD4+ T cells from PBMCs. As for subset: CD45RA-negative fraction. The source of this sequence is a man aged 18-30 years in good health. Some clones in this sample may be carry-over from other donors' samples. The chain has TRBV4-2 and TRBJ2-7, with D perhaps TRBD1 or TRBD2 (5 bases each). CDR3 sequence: CASSRDPEGEQYF. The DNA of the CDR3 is TGTGCCAGCAGCCGTGACCCCGAGGGGGAGCAGTACTTC.